This T cell receptor (beta chain) was documented in a study of shared clonotypes between healthy human individuals. As for the study in general: A donor's plate count was three for CD4 naive and three for CD4 memory; CD8 naive had two and CD8 memory one.

Authors' processing steps: ImmunoSEQ only sent back junction sequences with no quality scores, so filtering was done differently. Profiled with immunoSEQ multiplex PCR; TCRdb holds only in-frame clones, not every one. The D gene and trimming were derived from the DNA, and the V and J assignments and clone size from that table. This table holds about 1.5 million clones, around 97% found once. Recent vaccinations or acute infections were absent in the healthy HIV-negative adult donors. CDR3 length: 15 amino acids. Germline CDR1 SGHRS, CDR2 YFSETQ. V lost 0 bases and J lost 11, with 19 bases in between. The sequencing sample was made of naive CD4+ T cells sorted from blood. The subset: CD45RA+ positively selected. This TCR came from a man aged 25 to 40 in good health. The chain recombines TRBV5-1 with TRBJ2-3; maybe TRBD1 (5 bases). As DNA, the CDR3 is TGCGCCAGCAGCTTGGATGGGGCCGGCGATTTGAGGCAGTATTTT. This gives the protein CASSLDGAGDLRQYF.